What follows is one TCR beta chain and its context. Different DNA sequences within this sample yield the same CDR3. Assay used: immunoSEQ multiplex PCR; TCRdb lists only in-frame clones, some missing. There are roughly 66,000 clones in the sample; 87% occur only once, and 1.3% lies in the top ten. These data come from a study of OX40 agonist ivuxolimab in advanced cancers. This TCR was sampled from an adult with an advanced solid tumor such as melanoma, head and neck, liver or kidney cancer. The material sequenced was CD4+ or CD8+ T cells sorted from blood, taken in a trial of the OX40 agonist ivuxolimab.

The CDR3 nucleotides read TGCGCCAGCAGCCAAACCCTGATCCTGGGACAGATTTTCTCCTACGAGCAGTACTTC. This gives the protein CASSQTLILGQIFSYEQYF. The chain couples TRBV4-1 to TRBJ2-7; 7 bases align to TRBD1. Germline CDR1 and CDR2: MGHRA and YSYEKL. V lost 2 bases and J lost 0; bases outside the gene matches: 16. The CDR3 sequence is 19 residues long.